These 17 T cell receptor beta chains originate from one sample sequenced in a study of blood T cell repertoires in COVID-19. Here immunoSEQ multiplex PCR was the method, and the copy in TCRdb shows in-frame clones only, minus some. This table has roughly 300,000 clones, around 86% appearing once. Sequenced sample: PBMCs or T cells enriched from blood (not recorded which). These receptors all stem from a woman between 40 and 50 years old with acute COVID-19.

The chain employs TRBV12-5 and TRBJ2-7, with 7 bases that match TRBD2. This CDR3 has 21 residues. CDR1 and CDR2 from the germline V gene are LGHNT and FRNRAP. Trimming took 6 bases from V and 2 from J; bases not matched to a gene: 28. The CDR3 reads CASGGGTQKIMPKNLAYEQYF. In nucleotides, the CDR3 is TGTGCTAGTGGCGGGGGGACCCAAAAAATTATGCCAAAAAATCTGGCCTACGAGCAGTACTTC.

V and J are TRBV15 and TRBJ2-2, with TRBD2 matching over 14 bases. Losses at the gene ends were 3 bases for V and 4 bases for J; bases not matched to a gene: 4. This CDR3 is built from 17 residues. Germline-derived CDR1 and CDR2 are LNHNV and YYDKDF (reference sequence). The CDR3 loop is CATSRTSGGVGTGELFF. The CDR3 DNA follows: TGTGCCACCAGCAGGACTAGCGGGGGGGTAGGCACCGGGGAGCTGTTTTTT.

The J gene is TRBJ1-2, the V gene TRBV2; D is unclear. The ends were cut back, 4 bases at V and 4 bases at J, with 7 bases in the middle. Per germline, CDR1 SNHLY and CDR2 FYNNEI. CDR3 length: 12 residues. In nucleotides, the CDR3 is TGTGCCAGCAGTGTGAGAAGCTATGGCTACACCTTC. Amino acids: CASSVRSYGYTF.

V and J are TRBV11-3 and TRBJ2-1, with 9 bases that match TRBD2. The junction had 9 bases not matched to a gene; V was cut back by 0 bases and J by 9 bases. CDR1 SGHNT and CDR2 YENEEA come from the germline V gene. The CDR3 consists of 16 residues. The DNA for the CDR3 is TGTGCCAGCAGCTTAGAAGGGACTAGCCCTCGAAGTGAGCAGTTCTTC. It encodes CASSLEGTSPRSEQFF.

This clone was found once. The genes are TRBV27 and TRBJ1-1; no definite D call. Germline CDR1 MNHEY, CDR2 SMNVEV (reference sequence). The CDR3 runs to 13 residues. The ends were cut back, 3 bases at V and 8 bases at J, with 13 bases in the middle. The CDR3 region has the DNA TGTGCCAGCAGTTTCCAAATCGGGTCAGAAGCTTTCTTT. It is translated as CASSFQIGSEAFF.

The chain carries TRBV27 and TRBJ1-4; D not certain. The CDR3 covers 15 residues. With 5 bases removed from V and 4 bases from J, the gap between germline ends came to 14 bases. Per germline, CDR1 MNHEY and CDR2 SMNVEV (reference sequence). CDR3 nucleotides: TGTGCCAGCAGTAACCCGGGAGCTTTTAATGAAAAACTGTTTTTT. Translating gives CASSNPGAFNEKLFF.

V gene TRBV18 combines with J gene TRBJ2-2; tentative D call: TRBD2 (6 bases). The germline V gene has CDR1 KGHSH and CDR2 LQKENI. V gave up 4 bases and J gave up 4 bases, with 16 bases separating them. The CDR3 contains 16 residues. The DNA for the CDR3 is TGTGCCAGCTCACGAGACCGGGACTCGCTCACCGGGGAGCTGTTTTTT. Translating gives CASSRDRDSLTGELFF. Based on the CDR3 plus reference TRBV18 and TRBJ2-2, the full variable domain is NAGVMQNPRHLVRRRGQEARLRCSPMKGHSHVYWYRQLPEEGLKFMVYLQKENIIDESGMPKERFSAEFPKEGPSILRIQQVVRGDSAAYFCASSRDRDSLTGELFFGEGSRLTVL.

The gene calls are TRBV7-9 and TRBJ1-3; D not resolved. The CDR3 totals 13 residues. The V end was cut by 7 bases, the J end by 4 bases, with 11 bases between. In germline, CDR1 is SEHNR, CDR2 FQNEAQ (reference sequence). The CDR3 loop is CASMRESGNTIYF. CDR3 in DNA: TGTGCCAGCATGAGGGAGTCCGGAAACACCATATATTTT.

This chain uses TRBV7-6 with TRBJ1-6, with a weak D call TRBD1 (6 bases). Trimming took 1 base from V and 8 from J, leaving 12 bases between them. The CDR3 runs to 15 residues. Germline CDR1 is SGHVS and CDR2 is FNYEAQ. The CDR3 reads CASSLESAGDSPLHF. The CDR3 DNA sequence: TGTGCCAGCAGCTTAGAATCGGCAGGGGATTCACCCCTCCACTTT.

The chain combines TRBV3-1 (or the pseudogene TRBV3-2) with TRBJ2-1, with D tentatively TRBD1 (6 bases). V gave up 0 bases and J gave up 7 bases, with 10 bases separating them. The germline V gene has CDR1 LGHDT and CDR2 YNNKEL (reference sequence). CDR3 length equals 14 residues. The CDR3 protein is CASSQDARGNEQFF. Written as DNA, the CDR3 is TGTGCCAGCAGCCAAGACGCCAGGGGAAATGAGCAGTTCTTC.

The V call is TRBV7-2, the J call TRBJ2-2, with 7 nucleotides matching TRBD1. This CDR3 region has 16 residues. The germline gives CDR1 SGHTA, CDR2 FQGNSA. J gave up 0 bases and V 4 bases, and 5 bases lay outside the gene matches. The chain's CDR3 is CASSWMGTANTGELFF. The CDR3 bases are TGTGCCAGCAGCTGGATGGGGACAGCGAACACCGGGGAGCTGTTTTTT.

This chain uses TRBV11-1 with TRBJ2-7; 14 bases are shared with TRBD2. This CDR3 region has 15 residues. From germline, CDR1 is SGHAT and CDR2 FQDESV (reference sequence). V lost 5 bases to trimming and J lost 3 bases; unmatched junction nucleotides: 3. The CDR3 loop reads CASSPGTSGSYEQYF. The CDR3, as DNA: TGTGCCAGCAGCCCCGGGACTAGCGGGAGCTACGAGCAGTACTTC.

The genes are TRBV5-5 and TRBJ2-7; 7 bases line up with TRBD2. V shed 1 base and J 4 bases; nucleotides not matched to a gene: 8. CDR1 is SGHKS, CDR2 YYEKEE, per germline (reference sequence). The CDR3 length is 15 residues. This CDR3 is CASSLNLQGGYEQYF. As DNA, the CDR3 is TGTGCCAGCAGCTTGAACTTGCAGGGAGGGTACGAGCAGTACTTC. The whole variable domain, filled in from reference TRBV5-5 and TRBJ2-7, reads DAGVTQSPTHLIKTRGQQVTLRCSPISGHKSVSWYQQVLGQGPQFIFQYYEKEERGRGNFPDRFSARQFPNYSSELNVNALLLGDSALYLCASSLNLQGGYEQYFGPGTRLTVT.

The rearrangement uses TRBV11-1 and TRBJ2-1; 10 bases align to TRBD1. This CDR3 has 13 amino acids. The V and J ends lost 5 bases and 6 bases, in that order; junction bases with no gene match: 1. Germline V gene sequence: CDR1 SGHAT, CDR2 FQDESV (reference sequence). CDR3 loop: CASSRQGANEQFF. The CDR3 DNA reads TGTGCCAGCAGCAGACAGGGGGCCAATGAGCAGTTCTTC.

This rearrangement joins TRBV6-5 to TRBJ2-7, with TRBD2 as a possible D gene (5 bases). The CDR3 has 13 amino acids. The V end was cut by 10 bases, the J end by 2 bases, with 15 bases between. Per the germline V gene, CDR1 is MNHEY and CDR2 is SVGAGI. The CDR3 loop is CAIGLLLAYEQYF. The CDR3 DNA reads TGTGCCATAGGACTCTTATTGGCCTACGAGCAGTACTTC.

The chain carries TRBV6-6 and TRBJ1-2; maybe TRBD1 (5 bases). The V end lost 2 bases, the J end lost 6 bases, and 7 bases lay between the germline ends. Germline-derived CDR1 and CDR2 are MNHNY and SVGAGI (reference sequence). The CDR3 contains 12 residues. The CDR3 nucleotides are TGTGCCAGCAGTTACGGGGGGAATGGCTACACCTTC. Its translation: CASSYGGNGYTF.

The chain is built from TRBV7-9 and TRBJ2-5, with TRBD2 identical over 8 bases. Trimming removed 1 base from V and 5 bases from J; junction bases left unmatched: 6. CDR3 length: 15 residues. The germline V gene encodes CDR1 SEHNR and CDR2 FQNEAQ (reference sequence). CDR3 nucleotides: TGTGCCAGCAGCTTAGAGACTAGCGCCCGGGAGACCCAGTACTTC. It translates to CASSLETSARETQYF.